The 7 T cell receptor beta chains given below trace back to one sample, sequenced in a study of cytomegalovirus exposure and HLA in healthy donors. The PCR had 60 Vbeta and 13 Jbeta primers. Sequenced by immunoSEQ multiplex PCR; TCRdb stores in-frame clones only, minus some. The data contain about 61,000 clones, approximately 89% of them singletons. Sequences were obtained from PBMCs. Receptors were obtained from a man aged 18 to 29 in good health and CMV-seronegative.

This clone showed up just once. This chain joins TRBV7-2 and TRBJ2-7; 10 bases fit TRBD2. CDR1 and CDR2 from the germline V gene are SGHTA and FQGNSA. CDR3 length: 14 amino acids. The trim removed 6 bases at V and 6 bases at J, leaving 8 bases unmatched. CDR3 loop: CASRLSLAGVEQYF. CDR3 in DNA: TGTGCCAGCAGACTTTCCCTAGCGGGGGTCGAGCAGTACTTC.

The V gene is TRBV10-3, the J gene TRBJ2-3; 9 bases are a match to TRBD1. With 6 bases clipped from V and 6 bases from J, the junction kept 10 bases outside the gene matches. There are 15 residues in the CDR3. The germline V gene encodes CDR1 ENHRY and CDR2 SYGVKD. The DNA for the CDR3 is TGTGCCATCAGCCTACAGGGGGCGCGTTCGGATACGCAGTATTTT. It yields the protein CAISLQGARSDTQYF.

Written as DNA, the CDR3 is TGTGCCAGCAGTAGTCAACAGTTCGGTCAGCCCCAGCATTTT. This codes for CASSSQQFGQPQHF. The chain is built from TRBV6-1 and TRBJ1-5; D not resolved. The CDR3 spans 14 residues. Trimming stripped 5 bases from V and 6 bases from J, with 14 bases between. Germline CDR1 reads MNHNS; CDR2 reads SASEGT.

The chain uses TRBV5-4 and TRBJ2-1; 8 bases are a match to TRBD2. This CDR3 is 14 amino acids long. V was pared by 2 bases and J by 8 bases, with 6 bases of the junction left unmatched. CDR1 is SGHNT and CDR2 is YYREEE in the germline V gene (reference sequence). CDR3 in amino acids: CASSLAGALHEQFF. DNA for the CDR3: TGTGCCAGCAGCTTAGCGGGGGCTTTGCATGAGCAGTTCTTC.

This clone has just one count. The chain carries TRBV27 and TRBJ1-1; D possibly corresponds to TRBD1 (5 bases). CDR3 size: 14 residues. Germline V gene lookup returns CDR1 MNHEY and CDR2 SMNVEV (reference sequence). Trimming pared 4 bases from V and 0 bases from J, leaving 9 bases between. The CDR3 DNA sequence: TGTGCCAGCAGTTATCAGGGCATGAACACTGAAGCTTTCTTT. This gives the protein CASSYQGMNTEAFF.

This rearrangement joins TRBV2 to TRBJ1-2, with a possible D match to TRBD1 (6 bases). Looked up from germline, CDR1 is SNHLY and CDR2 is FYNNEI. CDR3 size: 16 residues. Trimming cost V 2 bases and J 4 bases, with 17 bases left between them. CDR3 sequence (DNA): TGTGCCAGCAGTGAACTCGGAAGGACAGATCCCTATGGCTACACCTTC. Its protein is CASSELGRTDPYGYTF.

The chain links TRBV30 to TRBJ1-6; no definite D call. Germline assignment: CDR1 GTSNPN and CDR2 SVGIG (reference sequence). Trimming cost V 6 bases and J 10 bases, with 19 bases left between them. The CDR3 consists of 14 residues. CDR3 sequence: CACALGRFGSPLHF. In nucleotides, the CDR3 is TGTGCCTGTGCCCTCGGCAGGTTCGGATCACCCCTCCACTTT.